This T cell receptor beta chain stems from a study of blood T cell repertoires in COVID-19. Across the study: The study drew acute and convalescent COVID-19 samples from the United States, Italy and Spain. The analysed material was cDNA or gDNA that came from T cells, B-cell-depleted T cells, or PBMCs.

In germline, CDR1 is SNHLY, CDR2 FYNNEI. V lost 2 bases and J lost 10; bases outside the gene matches: 9. The length of the CDR3 is 15 residues. Study processing details: It was from reference gene primer amplification that nucleated cell counts were estimated. The method was immunoSEQ multiplex PCR; TCRdb's version includes in-frame clones alone and lacks a portion of them. The DNA was the basis for D and trimming; V, J and clone size are from that table. The repertoire includes roughly 230,000 clones, around 82% of them detected once, and approximately 4.7% sits in the top ten. Specimen: peripheral blood. This chain uses TRBV2 with TRBJ1-5, with 9 bases identical to TRBD1. The clonotype originates from a man aged 50 to 60 with active or convalescent COVID-19. Here the CDR3 reads CASSESRTGEEPQHF. DNA of the CDR3: TGTGCCAGCAGTGAATCGCGGACAGGGGAGGAACCCCAGCATTTT.